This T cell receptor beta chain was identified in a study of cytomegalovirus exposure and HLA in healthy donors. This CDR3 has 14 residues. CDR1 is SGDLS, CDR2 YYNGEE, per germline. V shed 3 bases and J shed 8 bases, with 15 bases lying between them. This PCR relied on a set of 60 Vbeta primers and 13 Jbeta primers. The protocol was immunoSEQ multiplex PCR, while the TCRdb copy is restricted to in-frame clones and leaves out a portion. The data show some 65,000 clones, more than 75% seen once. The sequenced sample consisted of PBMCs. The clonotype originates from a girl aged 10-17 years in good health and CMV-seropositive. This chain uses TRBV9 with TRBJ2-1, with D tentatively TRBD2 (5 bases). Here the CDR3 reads CASSESTSLYEQFF. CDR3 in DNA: TGTGCCAGCAGCGAATCAACTAGTCTATATGAGCAGTTCTTC.